Shown below are 19 T cell receptor beta chains from a single sample sequenced in a study of blood T cell repertoires in COVID-19. Assay: immunoSEQ multiplex PCR; the TCRdb copy retains only in-frame clones and omits some. The repertoire holds around 220,000 clones, with 88% as singletons. The sequencing input was peripheral blood. These TCRs come from a man aged 18 to 30 with active or convalescent COVID-19.

The V and J genes are TRBV5-1 and TRBJ2-6; tentative D call: TRBD1 (6 bases). Trimming left V 4 bases short and J 0 bases short, with 14 bases between. The length of the CDR3 is 17 residues. Looked up from germline, CDR1 is SGHRS and CDR2 is YFSETQ. Here the CDR3 DNA reads TGCGCCAGCAGCCCCACAGGGTCCAGCTCTGGGGCCAACGTCCTGACTTTC. Translated: CASSPTGSSSGANVLTF.

This clone showed up just a few times. V gene TRBV5-1 combines with J gene TRBJ2-3; a possible D gene is TRBD1 (5 bases). V lost 5 bases to trimming and J lost 6 bases, with 13 bases between them. CDR1 is SGHRS, CDR2 YFSETQ, per germline. The CDR3 is made up of 13 amino acids. The CDR3 bases are TGCGCCAGCAGGGACATCCCGCGGGATACGCAGTATTTT. As protein: CASRDIPRDTQYF.

This clone was seen a single time. J is TRBJ2-2 and V is TRBV25-1; 7 bases are a match to TRBD1. Germline V gene sequence: CDR1 MGHDK, CDR2 SYGVNS. CDR3 size: 16 residues. V shed 3 bases, J shed 4 bases, and the junction held 8 bases outside the gene matches. The CDR3 is CASSDPRTGPTGELFF. The CDR3 region has the DNA TGTGCCAGCAGTGACCCCCGGACAGGCCCCACCGGGGAGCTGTTTTTT. The full variable domain, its missing parts supplied by reference TRBV25-1 and TRBJ2-2, is EADIYQTPRYLVIGTGKKITLECSQTMGHDKMYWYQQDPGMELHLIHYSYGVNSTEKGDLSSESTVSRIRTEHFPLTLESARPSHTSQYLCASSDPRTGPTGELFFGEGSRLTVL.

V and J are TRBV5-5 and TRBJ1-2; the D gene is possibly TRBD1 (6 bases). CDR1 is SGHKS, CDR2 YYEKEE, per germline (reference sequence). The germline V and J ends were trimmed by 0 bases and 8 bases, with 17 bases remaining between them. This CDR3 is built from 15 residues. In nucleotides, the CDR3 is TGTGCCAGCAGCTTGGGTAGGGGGTCTTCGGGAGGCTACACCTTC. Amino acid sequence: CASSLGRGSSGGYTF.

The gene calls are TRBV7-3 and TRBJ2-1; D may be TRBD2 (5 bases). The CDR3 sequence is 13 residues long. V was clipped by 4 bases and J by 10 bases, with 14 bases between them. Germline V lookup: CDR1 SGHTA, CDR2 FQGTGA. The CDR3 nucleotides are TGTGCCAGCAGCTCCACCAAAGAGCGGGAGCAGTTCTTC. Translation gives CASSSTKEREQFF.

V is TRBV10-1 and J is TRBJ2-1, with TRBD2 matching over 10 bases. J gave up 3 bases and V 3 bases, and 2 bases lay outside the gene matches. CDR3 length equals 15 residues. The germline V gene encodes CDR1 WNHNN and CDR2 SYGVQD (reference sequence). The CDR3 region has the DNA TGCGCCAGCAGTGACACTAGCGGGATCTACAATGAGCAGTTCTTC. Its protein is CASSDTSGIYNEQFF.

V is TRBV4-1 and J is TRBJ2-1; D is unresolved. Germline V gene lookup returns CDR1 MGHRA and CDR2 YSYEKL. The length of the CDR3 is 16 residues. The V end lost 0 bases, the J end lost 0 bases, and 9 bases lay between the germline ends. The CDR3 region has the DNA TGCGCCAGCAGCCAAGAAGACTGGAGCTCCTACAATGAGCAGTTCTTC. Its translation is CASSQEDWSSYNEQFF.

On this clone: At one boundary the junction diverges from the germline segment, which might be a read error. This chain uses TRBV7-7 with TRBJ2-1; D is perhaps TRBD2 (5 bases). This CDR3 is 14 amino acids long. Germline V gene data show CDR1 as SSHAT and CDR2 as FNYEAQ (reference sequence). CDR3: CASSLGVGDNEQFF. Here the CDR3 DNA reads TGTGCTAGCAGCTTAGGCGTCGGGGACAATGAGCAGTTCTTC.

The V call is TRBV5-8, the J call TRBJ1-5, with D unclear. Germline values: CDR1 SGHTS, CDR2 YDEGEE. V lost 5 bases and J 6 bases, leaving 21 bases between the germline ends. CDR3 length equals 16 residues. CDR3 amino acids: CASRVRRQAYPQPQHF. CDR3 DNA sequence: TGTGCCAGCAGGGTTAGAAGGCAGGCTTATCCTCAGCCCCAGCATTTT.

The rearrangement uses TRBV19 and TRBJ2-7; 7 nucleotides line up with TRBD2. V lost 0 bases and J lost 2; bases outside the gene matches: 7. This CDR3 contains 16 residues. Germline CDR1 and CDR2: LNHDA and SQIVND (reference sequence). In nucleotides, the CDR3 is TGTGCCAGTAGTATAGATAGGGCGGGAGCTACCTACGAGCAGTACTTC. Translation gives CASSIDRAGATYEQYF.

This clone was counted once. The V gene is TRBV5-5, the J gene TRBJ2-2, with D possibly TRBD1 on 6 matching bases. CDR1 SGHKS and CDR2 YYEKEE come from the germline V gene (reference sequence). The CDR3 runs to 16 residues. Trimming removed 0 bases at V and 4 bases at J, with 13 bases between. CDR3 in amino acids: CASSLVGGAGTGELFF. CDR3 coding DNA: TGTGCCAGCAGCTTGGTTGGGGGCGCAGGCACCGGGGAGCTGTTTTTT.

This clone was detected once. The chain carries TRBV5-1 and TRBJ2-1; TRBD2 matches 9 bases. V lost 0 bases, J lost 8 bases, and 12 bases stayed unmatched. Germline lookup yields CDR1 SGHRS and CDR2 YFSETQ. The CDR3 spans 17 residues. The CDR3 reads CASSLAPRGRAKDEQFF. CDR3 nucleotide sequence: TGCGCCAGCAGCTTGGCTCCCCGCGGGAGGGCCAAGGATGAGCAGTTCTTC.

J is TRBJ2-7 and V is TRBV5-1, with 7 bases matching TRBD1. J was trimmed by 7 bases and V by 1 base; bases with no gene match: 5. Germline lookup yields CDR1 SGHRS and CDR2 YFSETQ. The CDR3 consists of 13 residues. DNA of the CDR3: TGCGCCAGCAGCTTGAAACCCAGGGGGGAGCAGTACTTC. This encodes CASSLKPRGEQYF.

Only one count was recorded for this clone. The V call is TRBV2, the J call TRBJ2-1; the match to TRBD2 covers 11 bases. This CDR3 region has 17 residues. Germline V gene data show CDR1 as SNHLY and CDR2 as FYNNEI. Losses at the gene ends were 3 bases for V and 5 bases for J; bases not matched to a gene: 9. CDR3 in amino acids: CASSDLSGLAANNEQFF. In nucleotides, the CDR3 is TGTGCCAGCAGTGATTTATCGGGACTAGCGGCGAACAATGAGCAGTTCTTC.

V gene TRBV5-6 combines with J gene TRBJ1-1; 8 bases are a match to TRBD1. The CDR3 loop spans 18 amino acids. The V gene end was trimmed by 4 bases and the J gene end by 6 bases; junction bases not matched to a gene: 20. Germline V CDR1 and CDR2: SGHDT, YYEEEE. CDR3 region: CASSPTGGIHYGFSEAFF. CDR3 DNA: TGTGCCAGCAGCCCAACAGGGGGGATTCATTACGGATTCTCTGAAGCTTTCTTT.

The rearrangement uses TRBV7-2 and TRBJ2-4; TRBD2 aligns across 7 bases. The CDR3 runs 14 residues. V dropped 5 bases and J dropped 9; count of bases not matched to a gene: 10. The germline gives CDR1 SGHTA, CDR2 FQGNSA. CDR3 DNA: TGTGCCAGCAGCCCCCCCGGGGGGTACTCCATTCAGTACTTC. It yields the protein CASSPPGGYSIQYF.

This CDR3 reads CASSISDSGEQFF. CDR3 DNA: TGTGCCAGTAGTATTTCGGATAGCGGGGAGCAGTTCTTC. V and J are TRBV19 and TRBJ2-1; 7 bases map to TRBD2. The CDR3 totals 13 residues. CDR1 LNHDA and CDR2 SQIVND come from the germline V gene (reference sequence). V lost 3 bases, J lost 10 bases, and 6 bases stayed unmatched.

The chain joins TRBV6-5 to TRBJ1-6, with a tentative D call TRBD1 (5 bases). This CDR3 is built from 15 residues. Trimming removed 7 bases from V and 7 bases from J, with 17 bases in between. Germline V gives CDR1 MNHEY, CDR2 SVGAGI. CDR3 sequence: CASTGDFGGNSPLHF. In nucleotides, the CDR3 is TGTGCCAGCACAGGCGACTTTGGGGGGAATTCACCCCTCCACTTT.

V and J are TRBV19 and TRBJ2-2; TRBD1 matches 7 bases. The ends lost 3 bases at V and 6 bases at J; junction bases unmatched: 13. Germline V lookup: CDR1 LNHDA, CDR2 SQIVND (reference sequence). The CDR3 consists of 17 residues. The CDR3 is CASSIYQGVAYAGELFF. CDR3 coding DNA: TGTGCCAGTAGTATTTACCAGGGGGTCGCCTACGCCGGGGAGCTGTTTTTT.